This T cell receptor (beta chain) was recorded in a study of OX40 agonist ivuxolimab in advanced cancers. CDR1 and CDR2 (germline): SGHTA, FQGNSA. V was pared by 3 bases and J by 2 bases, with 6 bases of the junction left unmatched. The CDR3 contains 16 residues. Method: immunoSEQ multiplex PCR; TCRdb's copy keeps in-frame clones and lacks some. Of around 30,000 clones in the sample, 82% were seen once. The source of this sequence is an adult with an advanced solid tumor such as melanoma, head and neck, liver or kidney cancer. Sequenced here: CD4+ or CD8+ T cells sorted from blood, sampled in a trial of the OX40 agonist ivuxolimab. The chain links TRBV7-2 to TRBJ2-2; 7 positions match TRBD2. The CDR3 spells CASSFRSGRNTGELFF. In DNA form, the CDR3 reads TGTGCCAGCAGCTTTCGTAGCGGGCGAAACACCGGGGAGCTGTTTTTT.